Listed below are T cell receptor beta chains from one sample, sequenced in a study of T cell responses to AZD1222 COVID-19 vaccine. The repertoire was sequenced with immunoSEQ multiplex PCR; TCRdb's copy has only in-frame clones and lacks some. The data contain roughly 100,000 clones, more than 70% of them singletons. This specimen was peripheral blood, taken on day 0 of AZD1222 vaccination. These receptors were obtained from an adult in good health. CDR3s include the opening cysteine and the closing phenylalanine or tryptophan. The D gene is left open where the match is weak. Clone size appears in some rows only: once, few, many, or a class for an expanded clone.

size	D	V	J	CDR3	DNA
-	-	TRBV7-9	TRBJ1-5	CASSPDRGKPQHF	TGTGCCAGCAGTCCAGACCGGGGAAAGCCCCAGCATTTT
-	-	TRBV12-3/TRBV12-4	TRBJ2-7	CASSLGGEQYF	TGTGCCAGCAGTTTAGGTGGCGAGCAGTACTTC
-	TRBD1	TRBV28	TRBJ2-3	CASSNTGEITDTQYF	TGTGCCAGCTCCAACACAGGGGAAATCACAGATACGCAGTATTTT
-	-	TRBV18	TRBJ1-5	CASSPDSSQPQHF	TGTGCCAGCTCACCCGACAGTAGTCAGCCCCAGCATTTT
-	-	TRBV19	TRBJ2-4	CATEFDGGSLAKNIQYF	TGTGCCACCGAATTTGACGGGGGATCCCTAGCCAAAAACATTCAGTACTTC
once	-	TRBV7-2	TRBJ1-6	CASSLAAGPNSPLHF	TGTGCCAGCAGCTTAGCGGCAGGGCCTAATTCACCCCTCCACTTT
-	-	TRBV28	TRBJ2-1	CASSFGGFVGNEQFF	TGTGCCAGCAGTTTCGGGGGATTTGTTGGTAATGAGCAGTTCTTC
-	TRBD1	TRBV2	TRBJ1-1	CASRRTGSKNTEAFF	TGTGCCAGCAGAAGGACAGGGAGCAAGAACACTGAAGCTTTCTTT
-	-	TRBV6-5	TRBJ2-1	CASSAGSYEQFF	TGTGCCAGCAGCGCCGGTTCTTATGAGCAGTTCTTC
once	-	TRBV7-3	TRBJ2-1	CASSPGVYNEQFF	TGTGCCAGCAGCCCAGGGGTATACAATGAGCAGTTCTTC
-	TRBD1	TRBV5-6	TRBJ2-6	CASSRQGSRPGANVLTF	TGTGCCAGCAGCAGACAGGGCTCTAGGCCTGGGGCCAACGTCCTGACTTTC
-	TRBD1	TRBV23-1	TRBJ2-2	CASSISRDRVNTGELFF	TGCGCCAGCAGCATCTCCCGGGACAGGGTTAACACCGGGGAGCTGTTTTTT
-	-	TRBV28	TRBJ1-1	CASSPTGMNTEAFF	TGTGCCAGCAGCCCTACAGGGATGAACACTGAAGCTTTCTTT
-	-	TRBV12-3/TRBV12-4	TRBJ1-2	CASSLGSGTGYTF	TGTGCCAGCAGTTTAGGAAGCGGCACCGGCTACACCTTC
once	TRBD1	TRBV25-1	TRBJ1-1	CASSETGWRNTEAFF	TGTGCCAGCAGTGAGACAGGGTGGCGGAACACTGAAGCTTTCTTT